This TCR beta chain was sequenced in a study of blood T cell repertoires in COVID-19. The wider study: In each case, the material was cDNA or gDNA derived from T cells, B-cell-depleted T cells, or PBMCs.

Original handling: Reference gene primer amplification in the assay estimated nucleated cell counts. Only in-frame clones appear in the TCRdb table, and some are missing; sequencing was by immunoSEQ multiplex PCR. V and J calls and clone size are those listed in that table; D and trimming were worked out from the DNA. The sample holds about 100,000 clones; about nine tenths are singletons and the top ten take 5.7%. The CDR3 runs to 15 residues. V was clipped by 9 bases and J by 6 bases, with 21 bases between them. CDR1 LNHDA and CDR2 SQIVND come from the germline V gene (reference sequence). Material for sequencing was peripheral blood. This chain uses TRBV19 with TRBJ1-3; maybe TRBD1 (6 bases). The sequence was obtained from a man aged 70-80 years with acute or convalescent COVID-19. The CDR3 is CASMEPGDPENTIYF. CDR3 nucleotides: TGTGCCAGCATGGAACCAGGGGATCCCGAAAACACCATATATTTT.